This record covers a single T cell receptor (beta chain). Its matching antigen is unknown. This entry is derived from a study of T-cell reconstitution after alpha-beta-depleted transplantation in children. Study-level findings and limits: By one year post-transplant, T-cell counts and diversity largely arose from T cells that were newly produced.

Unique molecular identifiers were incorporated during preparation of the TCRbeta library. TCRdb used MiXCR to reprocess the PCR reads, holding one entry per CDR3 protein. The table shows fewer than 500,000 distinct CDR3 sequences, with 43% occurring only once. Trimming removed 8 bases at V and 6 bases at J, with 21 bases between. The CDR3 is 14 residues long. The germline V gene encodes CDR1 SQVTM and CDR2 ANQGSEA. Sequences were derived from PBMCs, sampled before TCRalphabeta/CD19-depleted stem cell transplant. The chain combines TRBV29-1 with TRBJ2-3; no reliable D call. This sequence was found in a girl between 2 and 10 years old with aplastic anemia, due to receive a stem cell transplant. CDR3 region: CSLSRNTAQDTQYF. As DNA, the CDR3 is TGCAGCTTATCAAGAAATACGGCACAGGATACGCAGTATTTT.